This paragraph covers one T cell receptor (beta chain) sequence. Its antigen is still unknown. The lymph nodes were axillary draining lymph nodes from breast cancer patients. Germline loops: CDR1 DFQATT, CDR2 SNEGSKA (reference sequence). V shed 6 bases, J shed 2 bases, and the junction held 13 bases outside the gene matches. CDR3 length: 18 residues. This sample was included in a study of breast tumors, draining lymph nodes, adjacent tissues. Study results and limitations: Findings are consistent with lymph node origin and intratumoral expansion of most tumor T cells. Tumor repertoires ranked between lymph nodes and nontumor tissue in diversity, with V and J gene preferences.

TCRdb re-derived calls from the multiplex PCR reads in MiXCR, one entry per CDR3 protein. The sample contains 180,000 or so distinct CDR3 sequences, approximately 30% of which appear only once. This chain uses TRBV20-1 with TRBJ2-3; 14 bases line up with TRBD2. This TCR was sampled from a female donor with breast cancer. Some clones in this sample may be carry-over from other donors' samples. Specimen: axillary lymph node tissue. The CDR3 spells CSAPPTSGRAVDTDTQYF. The CDR3 bases are TGCAGTGCACCCCCGACTAGCGGGAGGGCCGTCGACACAGATACGCAGTATTTT.